Presented here are 4 T cell receptor beta chains from one specimen sequenced in a study of blood T cell repertoires in COVID-19. Only in-frame clones appear in the TCRdb table, and some are missing; sequencing was by immunoSEQ multiplex PCR. The top ten clones hold about 20% of a sample with about 94,000 clones, 75% to 85% of them seen once. The sequenced sample was peripheral blood. The source is a human donor in a cohort sampled during active COVID-19.

The chain joins TRBV7-9 to TRBJ1-1; weak D call: TRBD1 (5 bases). This CDR3 has 13 residues. The germline V gene encodes CDR1 SEHNR and CDR2 FQNEAQ (reference sequence). Trimming took 0 bases from V and 9 from J, leaving 11 bases between them. CDR3 sequence: CASSLADTKKAFF. DNA for the CDR3: TGTGCCAGCAGCTTAGCGGACACTAAAAAAGCTTTCTTT.

V is TRBV18 and J is TRBJ2-1, with 10 bases aligning to TRBD2. The CDR3 runs 15 residues. The trim removed 6 bases at V and 3 bases at J, leaving 5 bases unmatched. CDR1 and CDR2 from the germline V gene are KGHSH and LQKENI. The CDR3 DNA follows: TGTGCCAGCTCCTTAGCGGGAGGCGACTACAATGAGCAGTTCTTC. It translates to CASSLAGGDYNEQFF.

Remarks on this clone: The junction does not match germline at one end; this may be a read error. The chain combines TRBV3-1 (or the pseudogene TRBV3-2) with TRBJ2-7; weak D call: TRBD2 (6 bases). Germline lookup yields CDR1 LGHDT and CDR2 YNNKEL (reference sequence). This CDR3 has 13 amino acids. CDR3 region: CASSHKGGRLVEF. CDR3 DNA: TGTGCCAGCAGCCATAAAGGAGGGCGACTAGTGGAGTTC.

The chain carries TRBV11-2 and TRBJ1-1, with TRBD1 identical over 7 bases. Germline V gene data show CDR1 as SGHAT and CDR2 as FQNNGV. V trimming: 2 bases; J trimming: 10 bases; junction bases outside the gene matches: 1. This CDR3 has 11 residues. CDR3 residues: CASSLRDRAFF. The CDR3 coding sequence is TGTGCCAGCAGCTTAAGGGACAGAGCTTTCTTT.